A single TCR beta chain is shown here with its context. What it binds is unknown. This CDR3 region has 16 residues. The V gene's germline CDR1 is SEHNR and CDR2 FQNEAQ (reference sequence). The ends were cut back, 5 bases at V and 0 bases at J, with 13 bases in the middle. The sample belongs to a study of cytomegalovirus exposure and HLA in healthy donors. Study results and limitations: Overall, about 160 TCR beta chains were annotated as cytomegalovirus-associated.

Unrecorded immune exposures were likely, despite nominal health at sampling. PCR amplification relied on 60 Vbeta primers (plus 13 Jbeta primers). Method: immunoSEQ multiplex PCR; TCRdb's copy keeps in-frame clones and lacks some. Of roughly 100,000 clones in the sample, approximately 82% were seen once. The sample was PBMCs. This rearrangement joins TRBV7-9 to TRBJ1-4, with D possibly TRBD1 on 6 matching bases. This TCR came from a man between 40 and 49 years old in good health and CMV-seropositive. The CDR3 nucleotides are TGTGCCAGCAGCCCGAGACAGGTTGCAACTAATGAAAAACTGTTTTTT. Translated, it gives CASSPRQVATNEKLFF.